The next 7 T cell receptor beta chains were all read from a single sample in a study of T cell responses to AZD1222 COVID-19 vaccine. Assay: immunoSEQ multiplex PCR; the TCRdb copy retains only in-frame clones and omits some. The data show roughly 100,000 clones, about nine tenths seen once. Here the sequenced sample was peripheral blood, taken on day 0 of AZD1222 vaccination. The source is an adult in good health.

This sequence joins TRBV11-2 and TRBJ1-1; D not certain. Germline V gene data show CDR1 as SGHAT and CDR2 as FQNNGV. Trimming left V 5 bases short and J 8 bases short, with 12 bases between. The CDR3 contains 12 residues. The CDR3 region is CASSHKVFEAFF. The CDR3 coding sequence is TGTGCCAGCAGCCACAAGGTTTTCGAAGCTTTCTTT.

This clone was recorded a few times. Other nucleotide sequences from this sample produce the same CDR3. The gene calls are TRBV7-2 and TRBJ1-2, with D unresolved. Germline CDR1 is SGHTA and CDR2 is FQGNSA. This CDR3 is built from 13 residues. With 2 bases removed from V and 8 bases from J, the gap between germline ends came to 12 bases. The CDR3 reads CASSLNPGEGYTF. Here the CDR3 DNA reads TGTGCCAGCAGCTTAAATCCTGGGGAGGGCTACACCTTC.

This sequence joins TRBV7-9 and TRBJ2-1; 8 bases match TRBD2. Germline V gene data show CDR1 as SEHNR and CDR2 as FQNEAQ (reference sequence). Trimming removed 5 bases from V and 6 bases from J; junction bases left unmatched: 9. The CDR3 loop spans 15 amino acids. The CDR3: CASSPRGGWVNEQFF. In DNA form, the CDR3 reads TGTGCCAGCAGCCCCCGGGGGGGGTGGGTCAATGAGCAGTTCTTC. The variable domain in full, with the rest retrieved from reference TRBV7-9 and TRBJ2-1, is DTGVSQNPRHKITKRGQNVTFRCDPISEHNRLYWYRQTLGQGPEFLTYFQNEAQLEKSRLLSDRFSAERPKGSFSTLEIQRTEQGDSAMYLCASSPRGGWVNEQFFGPGTRLTVL.

This chain joins TRBV5-6 and TRBJ1-4, with D unresolved. The CDR3 has 14 amino acids. Germline CDR1 is SGHDT and CDR2 is YYEEEE. V was shortened by 1 base and J by 4 bases, with 8 bases between the two germline ends. CDR3 sequence (DNA): TGTGCCAGCAGCTTGTATGCATTTAATGAAAAACTGTTTTTT. It translates to CASSLYAFNEKLFF.

The rearrangement uses TRBV29-1 and TRBJ1-2; D remains ambiguous. The V end was cut by 4 bases, the J end by 7 bases, with 10 bases between. This CDR3 spans 11 amino acids. Germline V CDR1 and CDR2: SQVTM, ANQGSEA. The chain's CDR3 is CSVGEGGGYTF. The CDR3 DNA reads as TGCAGCGTTGGGGAAGGAGGTGGCTACACCTTC.

The chain couples TRBV7-9 to TRBJ1-1, with D uncertain. The CDR3 contains 16 residues. Germline CDR1 and CDR2: SEHNR and FQNEAQ (reference sequence). Trimming cost V 5 bases and J 5 bases, with 21 bases left between them. The CDR3 loop reads CASSLYSMVVVTEAFF. In DNA, the CDR3 is TGTGCCAGCAGCCTATATTCTATGGTCGTGGTTACTGAAGCTTTCTTT.

The V gene is TRBV5-6, the J gene TRBJ1-3, with D tentatively TRBD1 (5 bases). Trimming removed 4 bases at V and 3 bases at J, with 11 bases between. CDR1 is SGHDT and CDR2 is YYEEEE in the germline V gene. The CDR3 loop spans 14 amino acids. CDR3 region: CASSLVGDGNTIYF. The CDR3 DNA reads TGTGCCAGCAGCCTGGTAGGGGATGGAAACACCATATATTTT.